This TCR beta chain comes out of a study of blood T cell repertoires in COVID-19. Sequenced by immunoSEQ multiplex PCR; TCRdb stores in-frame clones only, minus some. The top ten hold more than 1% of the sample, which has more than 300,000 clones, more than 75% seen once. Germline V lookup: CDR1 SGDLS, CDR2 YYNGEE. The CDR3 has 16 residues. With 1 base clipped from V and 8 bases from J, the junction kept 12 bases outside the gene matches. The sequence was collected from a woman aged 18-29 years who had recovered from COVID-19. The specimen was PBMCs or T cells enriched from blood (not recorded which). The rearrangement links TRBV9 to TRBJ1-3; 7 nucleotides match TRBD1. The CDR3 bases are TGTGCCAGCAGCGTAAATCCCAATGACGGGACAGACACCATATATTTT. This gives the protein CASSVNPNDGTDTIYF.